This record concerns one T cell receptor (beta chain) sequence. Antigen unknown. V was clipped by 11 bases and J by 1 base, with 11 bases between them. Germline V lookup: CDR1 ENHRY, CDR2 SYGVKD. CDR3 length: 13 residues. This record belongs to a study of radiotherapy plus CTLA-4 blockade in lung cancer. Whole-study results and caveats: Following radiotherapy plus ipilimumab, tumor-derived TCR clones expanded in the blood.

Sequenced by immunoSEQ multiplex PCR; TCRdb stores in-frame clones only, minus some. Altogether around 110,000 clones are present, more than 65% being singletons, with the ten largest covering around 3.3%. Focal radiation and CTLA-4 blockade (ipilimumab) were tested in chemo-refractory metastatic non-small-cell lung cancer patients. The sample in question was peripheral blood, obtained from a patient treated with radiotherapy plus ipilimumab. This sequence originates from a human donor with non-small cell lung cancer that progressed on radiotherapy plus ipilimumab. Some clones in this sample may be carry-over from other donors' samples. The genes are TRBV10-3 and TRBJ2-2; no firm D call. Written as DNA, the CDR3 is TGTGCCGGCCAGAAGGTGAACACCGGGGAGCTGTTTTTT. Translation gives CAGQKVNTGELFF.